This T cell receptor beta chain was sequenced during a study of blood T cell repertoires in COVID-19. The assay was immunoSEQ multiplex PCR, and TCRdb's table has in-frame clones only and misses some. The table records about 140,000 clones, roughly 89% of them present only once. Germline V CDR1 and CDR2: KGHSH, LQKENI. This CDR3 region has 13 residues. V was cut by 3 bases and J by 3 bases, with 8 bases left in between. The sequencing sample was made of peripheral blood. The TCR originated in a human donor in a cohort sampled during active COVID-19. This chain connects TRBV18 to TRBJ1-2; D not resolved. CDR3 loop: CASSPTEYYGYTF. The CDR3 coding sequence is TGTGCCAGCTCACCTACAGAGTACTATGGCTACACCTTC.